This TCR beta chain was captured in a study of T cells in localized non-small cell lung cancer. Findings of the study overall: Median detection of top 100 tumor clones in adjacent lung was 57 clones.

Judged by abundance, this clone is large (0.1 to 1%). Its specificity is not known. The method was immunoSEQ multiplex PCR; TCRdb's version includes in-frame clones alone and lacks a portion of them. Of 1,100 or so clones detected, more than 20% appear once; the ten largest clones hold around a quarter. The junction had 11 bases not matched to a gene; V was cut back by 6 bases and J by 6 bases. This CDR3 comprises 15 residues. Germline lookup yields CDR1 MDHEN and CDR2 SYDVKM. This receptor was obtained from a man aged 35 to 69 with stage III lung adenocarcinoma. The V gene is TRBV28, the J gene TRBJ2-1; TRBD1 aligns across 7 bases. The material sequenced was normal lung tissue next to the tumor, taken before any cancer treatment. The CDR3 nucleotides are TGTGCCAGCAGGGAGAGACCCGGGACAGTCAATGAGCAGTTCTTC. It encodes CASRERPGTVNEQFF.